This TCR beta chain was retrieved from a study of cytomegalovirus exposure and HLA in healthy donors (dated by TCRdb to about 2017). For the study in its entirety: An earlier analysis of 587 of the donors reported 276 Gb of sequence data and 117 million unique TCR beta sequences obtained from about 179 million T cells. On average, over 200,000 unique TCR beta nucleotide sequences were sequenced per donor among roughly 430 genotyped donors of the cohort, with about 19% of those sequences being non-productive. A later analysis re-analyzed previously published TCR beta repertoires from 650 to 800 donors and added high-resolution HLA genotyping to study TCR occurrence patterns. In addition to the first cohort of roughly 700 subjects, a separate validation cohort of about 120 different subjects was used. Class I and class II HLA loci were covered by the typing at four-digit resolution. Of the approximately 400 genotyped donors, over 80% were placed in the genetic ancestry cluster associated with self-reported Caucasian donors. Roughly 5 DR-DQ haplotypes were handled as single units for association and clustering, since linkage in the cohort was strong. A later genetic analysis used genome-wide SNP genotypes for about three fifths of the 666 donors, treating that subset as a discovery cohort. The T cell repertoires of around 670 subjects were profiled by immunosequencing and related to cytomegalovirus serostatus. Donor age, sex, ethnicity and CMV serostatus were compiled together with the repertoire data. The study was designed to test whether signatures of past pathogen exposure could be identified by cataloging public T cell receptors. An earlier analysis of around 580 of the donors used high-throughput TCR beta sequencing to judge whether each TCR beta V gene segment behaved as functional or pseudogenic. Typing coverage varied by locus: 629-630 donors for A, B, C, DRB1 and DQB1; roughly 520 for DQA1; more than 600 for DPA1; about 450 for DPB1. In the later analysis, no new phenotypic data were used to find candidate immune exposures; instead, reliance was placed on TCR beta sequences and their occurrence across donors. High-throughput TCR immunosequencing, statistical association of individual TCRs with disease status, and machine learning were combined to predict cytomegalovirus infection status. An early release that covered about 640 HLA-typed donors contained around 300 gigabases of sequencing data and 80 million or so unique TCR sequences. Every repertoire in the discovery cohort had been generated on one and the same sequencing platform. Points the paper makes about the study in general: Cytomegalovirus status was reported to be diagnosed by the classifier with high specificity and sensitivity in both the original and validation cohorts. Because some donors lacked HLA typing at each locus, the association tests relied only on the typed subset. In an earlier analysis of around 600 of the donors, most TCR beta V segments appeared in productive rearrangements about 87% or about 30% of the time, broadly matching IMGT annotations. Strong co-occurrence of HLA alleles, especially DR and DQ, made assigning TCR associations to individual alleles difficult. The earlier analysis of some 560 of the donors excluded some 15 rarely observed V segments, including chromosome 9 orphons, because counts were too low. A later genetic analysis associated a missense DCLRE1C variant with V-gene and J-gene trimming of TCR beta chains, and an independent cohort replicated the association. Linkage disequilibrium might explain the correlated functional status among segregating V segments, but an unknown experimental factor could not be excluded. While some public TCRs were present in many individuals, most TCR sequences turned up only very rarely across donors. According to the authors, the approach could potentially be generalized to other disease states and immunological phenotypes. A later analysis found that TCR association rates varied across HLA loci, with DRB1 alleles showing the most associated TCRs and HLA-C alleles the fewest. In vitro tests confirmed that three of the cytomegalovirus-associated TCR beta chains recognize cytomegalovirus antigens. Most CMV-associated TCR beta chains appeared to be HLA-restricted in a later analysis, and the HLA associations seemed to be driven largely by CMV exposure. A cluster of highly shared sequence variants was judged likely to represent a technical artifact of the sequencing pipeline. A further reported finding was that TCR beta sequences accurately predicted the HLA-A and HLA-B alleles for most subjects in the first cohort. Presence/absence analyses assumed roughly uniform sequencing depth across donors, an assumption that may not hold. According to a later genetic analysis, donors in an Asian-associated ancestry cluster had fewer N-insertions in productive TCRs than the approximately 690-donor mean. In the study, 150 to 200 TCR beta chains were listed as associated with cytomegalovirus. CMV serostatus was the only immune exposure information available for the cohort. The cohort was sequenced for TCR beta chains only, and without alpha or paired-chain data the features that could be detected were limited. Several of the top co-occurrence clusters appeared to be linked to parvovirus B19, influenza, CMV and Epstein-Barr virus, according to a later analysis. Compared with equally common non-associated chains, HLA-associated TCR beta chains in a later analysis were more clonally expanded and had lower generation probabilities. In a later analysis, 16,951 TCR beta sequences were associated with specific HLA alleles at a false discovery rate of 0.05.

Concerning this clone itself: The antigen this receptor binds is unknown. Within one base of it there is no much larger clone, and no base qualities were kept.

The cohort consisted of hundreds of healthy bone marrow donors. Cohort members were all nominally healthy when sampled, although unrecorded immune exposures were likely present. The donor tested CMV seronegative and was one of the 352 seronegative cohort members. Every donor gave a peripheral blood sample, and the peripheral blood mononuclear cells from that sample were used for TCR beta sequencing. Genomic DNA extraction from the blood cell samples was performed with the Qiagen DNeasy Blood Extraction Kit. Library prep was done by the immunoSEQ multiplex PCR assay. A mixture of 60 forward primers for TCR Vbeta segments and 13 reverse primers for TCR Jbeta segments was used in the multiplex PCR. The CDR3 region of rearranged TCR beta genes was amplified from genomic DNA with a multiplex PCR assay. The Illumina HiSeq System was used to sequence the amplified TCR beta libraries as 87-base-pair reads. In the source study's methods: A later analysis counted 65 million to 90 million unique TCR beta chains across the 500 to 850 repertoires, and 9 million to 14 million of these chains were shared by at least two donors. Raw reads were error-corrected and collapsed into unique sequences by a nearest-neighbor algorithm in which closely related sequences were merged to remove PCR and sequencing errors. Alignment of CDR3 sequences to IMGT reference sequences was used to assign V, D and J gene segments. Each retained sequence needed at least a six-nucleotide match to both a V gene segment and a J gene segment. A rearrangement counted as productive if the CDR3 had no stop codons and remained in frame with V and J, and every other rearrangement counted as non-productive. CDR3 was defined according to IMGT convention as the region running from the second conserved V-encoded cysteine to the conserved J-encoded phenylalanine. The earlier analysis of some 540 of the donors excluded any sequence lacking an unambiguous match to a single V gene segment. In an earlier analysis of almost 600 of the donors, a V segment was called functional when productive rearrangements were above 56.7%, and segregating when the standard deviation between donors exceeded 5%. A statistical classification framework was built to diagnose cytomegalovirus status from the catalog of TCR beta chain sequences. In a later analysis, V and J genes were assigned by comparing TCR nucleotide sequences against IMGT/GENE-DB human TR gene sequences. A later analysis assigned CDR3 sequences and most-parsimonious VDJ recombination scenarios with the TCRdist pipeline. In a later analysis, each TCR beta chain was defined by its CDR3 amino acid sequence together with its V-gene family, and reads lacking a unique V-gene family were excluded. A later analysis removed 592 highly shared, low-generation-probability nucleotide sequences to deal with suspected cross-contamination and a sequencing artifact. In a later analysis, a clonal expansion index was calculated for each public chain from normalized within-repertoire ranks of inferred template counts. In a later analysis, generation probabilities were computed using a VDJ recombination model fitted to out-of-frame rearrangements, and the results were checked against IGoR. In a later analysis, TCR-TCR, TCR-HLA and TCR-CMV co-occurrence was scored with hypergeometric tests, and a repertoire-size bias correction was applied to TCR pairs. False discovery rates were estimated in a later analysis by permuting HLA or CMV assignments 20 times. In a later analysis, co-occurring TCRs were grouped using DBSCAN, and TCRdist sequence similarity was added for clustering within HLA-allele-positive subsets. Repertoires with fewer than 30,000 or more than 120,000 public chains, plus five repertoires with anomalous nucleotide sharing, were excluded from co-occurrence clustering. TCRdb holds this immuneACCESS table with in-frame rearrangements only. Some clones are missing; in checked studies, unresolved V genes explain under half, and the rest has no known cause. V, J and clone size are taken as reported in that table, and D and trimming were inferred from the DNA itself. The sample data list about 79,000 clones, and just over 70% of these were observed just once. The ten largest clones take up almost 8.5% of the sample.

Material: PBMCs. This TCR was sampled from a man aged 60-69 years in good health and CMV-seronegative.

The bases read TGCAGCGTTGAACCCTCCGGGGAGACCCAGTACTTC. The resulting protein is CSVEPSGETQYF. The receptor chain draws on TRBV29-1 and TRBJ2-5, with the identity of the D gene unclear. As encoded in the germline V gene, CDR1 is SQVTM while CDR2 is ANQGSEA. Counted from cysteine to phenylalanine, this CDR3 has 12 amino acids. Only CDR3 DNA is held: 36 bases, read in frame from base 1. V is cut by 2 bases and J by 5 bases, and the space between the germline ends is 9 bases.